This T cell receptor beta chain was obtained from a study of cytomegalovirus exposure and HLA in healthy donors. Study at large: Earlier work reported approximately 100 million unique TCR beta sequences from about 200 million T cells. Study-wide results and limits: Sequencing depth across donors, presence/absence analyses assumed, was roughly uniform.

This clone was seen only once. Its antigen is unidentified. Healthy individuals who donated bone marrow served as the donors. The primer mix had 60 Vbeta and 13 Jbeta primers. Method: immunoSEQ multiplex PCR; TCRdb's copy keeps in-frame clones and lacks some. Seen here are roughly 150,000 clones, 77% observed once, and the top ten hold 2% to 2.5%. The sequencing sample was made of PBMCs. This sequence was found in a man aged 25 to 40 in good health and CMV-seronegative.

CDR3 DNA: TGCGCCAGCAGCGATAGCTCTGGGGCCAACGTCCTGACTTTC. It is translated as CASSDSSGANVLTF. This rearrangement joins TRBV5-1 to TRBJ2-6; no clear D gene. The germline V gene has CDR1 SGHRS and CDR2 YFSETQ. V lost 4 bases and J 0 bases, leaving 5 bases between the germline ends. This CDR3 spans 14 amino acids.